The 13 T cell receptor beta chains reported below all come from one sample, sequenced in a study of blood T cell repertoires in COVID-19. The repertoire was sequenced with immunoSEQ multiplex PCR; TCRdb's copy has only in-frame clones and lacks some. The table has 95,000 to 150,000 clones, roughly 90% seen once. The specimen sequenced was peripheral blood. The receptors derive from a man in his fifties or sixties with acute or convalescent COVID-19.

This chain's CDR3 is CAWTGTNYGYTF. CDR3 sequence (DNA): TGTGCCTGGACAGGGACTAACTATGGCTACACCTTC. The chain links TRBV30 to TRBJ1-2; maybe TRBD1 (5 bases). This CDR3 is 12 amino acids long. Trimming stripped 4 bases from V and 0 bases from J, with 6 bases between. The germline V gene encodes CDR1 GTSNPN and CDR2 SVGIG (reference sequence). The whole variable domain, filled in from reference TRBV30 and TRBJ1-2, reads SQTIHQWPATLVQPVGSPLSLECTVEGTSNPNLYWYRQAAGRGLQLLFYSVGIGQISSEVPQNLSASRPQDRQFILSSKKLLLSDSGFYLCAWTGTNYGYTFGSGTRLTVV.

The chain employs TRBV19 and TRBJ2-5; 7 nucleotides agree with TRBD1. Germline CDR1 is LNHDA and CDR2 is SQIVND (reference sequence). J lost 5 bases, V lost 5 bases, and 8 bases had no gene match. The CDR3 is 14 amino acids. CDR3 coding DNA: TGTGCCAGTAGTCGGGACAGCTCCAGGGAGACCCAGTACTTC. It codes for CASSRDSSRETQYF.

V is TRBV10-3 and J is TRBJ2-7; D unclear. V was cut by 2 bases and J by 4 bases, with 6 bases left in between. Germline assignment: CDR1 ENHRY and CDR2 SYGVKD. This CDR3 contains 12 residues. The DNA for the CDR3 is TGTGCCATCAGTGAGCGAGAGTACGAGCAGTACTTC. It yields the protein CAISEREYEQYF.

The J gene is TRBJ1-2, the V gene TRBV6-5, with TRBD1 identical over 10 bases. CDR1 and CDR2 (germline): MNHEY, SVGAGI. The CDR3 is 16 amino acids. Trimming at V came to 4 bases and at J to 5 bases, leaving 10 bases not matched to a gene. The chain's CDR3 is CASSFSGGQGGYGYTF. The CDR3 DNA reads as TGTGCCAGCAGTTTTTCGGGAGGACAGGGGGGGTATGGCTACACCTTC.

This rearrangement joins TRBV7-9 to TRBJ1-6, with D unresolved. This CDR3 is built from 13 residues. Trimming removed 8 bases from V and 0 bases from J, with 5 bases in between. CDR1 SEHNR and CDR2 FQNEAQ come from the germline V gene (reference sequence). CDR3 sequence (DNA): TGTGCCAGCGCGAGCTCCTATAATTCACCCCTCCACTTT. This encodes CASASSYNSPLHF.

This clone was seen only a few times. The chain is built from TRBV5-6 and TRBJ2-5; 10 positions agree with TRBD2. This CDR3 spans 15 amino acids. J lost 4 bases, V lost 0 bases, and 3 bases had no gene match. Germline loops: CDR1 SGHDT, CDR2 YYEEEE. CDR3 loop: CASSLGAGGGETQYF. As DNA, the CDR3 is TGTGCCAGCAGCTTGGGAGCGGGAGGGGGAGAGACCCAGTACTTC.

The chain has TRBV6-5 and TRBJ2-2; D ambiguous. This CDR3 has 13 amino acids. V was shortened by 8 bases and J by 1 base, with 8 bases between the two germline ends. The germline V gene encodes CDR1 MNHEY and CDR2 SVGAGI. CDR3 nucleotide sequence: TGTGCCAGCGCATCAGGGAACACCGGGGAGCTGTTTTTT. Protein: CASASGNTGELFF.

This clone was seen just once. This sequence joins TRBV7-9 and TRBJ2-2; 9 nucleotides match TRBD2. V gave up 1 base and J gave up 3 bases; unmatched junction bases: 0. The V gene's germline CDR1 is SEHNR and CDR2 FQNEAQ (reference sequence). The CDR3 sequence is 15 residues long. CDR3 sequence: CASSLGTSDTGELFF. The CDR3 DNA reads TGTGCCAGCAGCTTAGGGACTAGCGACACCGGGGAGCTGTTTTTT.

The CDR3 region has the DNA TGCAGCGTCGGCCAGGGGGCGGATCAGCCCCAGCATTTT. Its protein is CSVGQGADQPQHF. This chain joins TRBV29-1 and TRBJ1-5; 8 bases align to TRBD1. Germline CDR1 and CDR2: SQVTM and ANQGSEA. With V trimmed by 6 bases and J by 5 bases, 6 bases remained unmatched. The CDR3 totals 13 residues.

DNA for the CDR3: TGTGCCAGCAGTTACCTGTCCGGGACAGACACAGATACGCAGTATTTT. It specifies CASSYLSGTDTDTQYF. The chain links TRBV6-5 to TRBJ2-3, with 7 bases lining up with TRBD1. The CDR3 has 16 amino acids. The germline CDR1 and CDR2 sequences are MNHEY and SVGAGI. J was trimmed by 2 bases and V by 2 bases; bases with no gene match: 7.

The genes are TRBV5-1 and TRBJ1-3, with D perhaps TRBD1 (5 bases). This CDR3 region has 15 residues. The V gene lost 3 bases and the J gene lost 2 bases, with 12 bases spanning the gap. Germline V gene lookup returns CDR1 SGHRS and CDR2 YFSETQ. The CDR3 loop is CASSSTQAPGNTIYF. The CDR3 coding sequence is TGCGCCAGCAGCTCGACACAGGCCCCTGGAAACACCATATATTTT.

The chain has TRBV5-6 and TRBJ1-1; the D gene is possibly TRBD1 (6 bases). Trimming left V 3 bases short and J 2 bases short, with 11 bases between. The germline CDR1 and CDR2 sequences are SGHDT and YYEEEE. This CDR3 is built from 14 residues. CDR3 protein: CASSSTGPNTEAFF. The CDR3 DNA reads TGTGCCAGCAGCTCAACAGGGCCTAACACTGAAGCTTTCTTT.

This sequence joins TRBV29-1 and TRBJ1-2; tentative D call: TRBD1 (5 bases). V lost 5 bases and J 8 bases, leaving 12 bases between the germline ends. Looked up from germline, CDR1 is SQVTM and CDR2 is ANQGSEA. CDR3 size: 11 residues. CDR3 amino acids: CSVRSGYGYTF. CDR3 sequence (DNA): TGCAGCGTTCGCTCAGGGTACGGCTACACCTTC.